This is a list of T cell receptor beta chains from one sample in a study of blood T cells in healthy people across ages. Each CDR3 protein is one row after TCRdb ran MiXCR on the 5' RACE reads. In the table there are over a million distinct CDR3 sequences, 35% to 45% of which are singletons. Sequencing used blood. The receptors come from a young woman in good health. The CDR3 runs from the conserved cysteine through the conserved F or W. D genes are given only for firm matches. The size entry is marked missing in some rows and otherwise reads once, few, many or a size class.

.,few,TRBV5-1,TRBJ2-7,CASTGEAYEQYF,TGCGCCAGCACAGGGGAAGCCTACGAGCAGTACTTC
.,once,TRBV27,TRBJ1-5,CASVDGLNQPQHF,TGTGCCAGTGTGGACGGGCTCAATCAGCCCCAGCATTTT
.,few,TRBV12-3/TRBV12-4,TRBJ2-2,CASSDTGTPPNTGELFF,TGTGCCAGCAGCGATACAGGAACCCCCCCGAACACCGGGGAGCTGTTTTTT
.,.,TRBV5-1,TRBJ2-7,CASSLGQGFSEQYF,TGCGCCAGCAGCTTGGGCCAGGGGTTCTCCGAGCAGTACTTC
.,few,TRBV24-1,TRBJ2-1,CATSEGVSSYNEQFF,TGTGCCACCAGTGAAGGTGTCAGCTCCTACAATGAGCAGTTCTTC
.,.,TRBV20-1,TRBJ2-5,CSARDRGTLGNEQYF,TGCAGTGCTAGAGATCGAGGGACCCTGGGGAATGAGCAGTACTTC
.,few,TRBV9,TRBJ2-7,CASSVDGQSSYNEQYF,TGTGCCAGCAGCGTAGATGGTCAGAGCTCCTACAATGAGCAGTACTTC
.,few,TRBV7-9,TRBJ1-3,CASSLDRRNSGNTIYF,TGTGCCAGCAGCTTGGATAGGCGGAACTCTGGAAACACCATATATTTT
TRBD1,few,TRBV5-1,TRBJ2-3,CASSLAGQAGVDTQYF,TGCGCCAGCAGCTTGGCCGGACAGGCAGGCGTGGATACGCAGTATTTT
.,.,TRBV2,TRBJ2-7,CTILESYEQYF,TGTACCATCCTAGAGAGCTACGAGCAGTACTTC
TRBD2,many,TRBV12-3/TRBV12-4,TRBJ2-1,CASSFLAGGNNEQFF,TGTGCCAGCAGTTTTCTAGCGGGAGGGAACAATGAGCAGTTCTTC
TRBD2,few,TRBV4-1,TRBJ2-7,CASSQVGRRDEQYF,TGCGCCAGCAGCCAAGTCGGGAGGCGCGACGAGCAGTACTTC
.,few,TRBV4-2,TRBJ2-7,CACRGRDSGNYEQYF,TGTGCCTGCAGGGGCCGGGACAGCGGGAACTACGAGCAGTACTTC
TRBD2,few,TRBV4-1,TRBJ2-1,CASSHLFPAGGFDNEQFF,TGCGCCAGCAGCCATTTATTTCCCGCGGGGGGATTCGACAATGAGCAGTTCTTC
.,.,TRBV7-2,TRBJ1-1,CASSQGLYKNTEAFF,TGTGCCAGCAGCCAAGGGTTGTACAAGAACACTGAAGCTTTCTTT
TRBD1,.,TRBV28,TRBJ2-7,CASSLPGQGVYEQYF,TGTGCCAGCAGTTTGCCGGGACAGGGGGTCTACGAGCAGTACTTC
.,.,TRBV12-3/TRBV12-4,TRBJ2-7,CASSTPGDEQYF,TGTGCCAGCAGTACCCCGGGGGACGAGCAGTACTTC
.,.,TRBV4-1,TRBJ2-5,CASSQEGASRTQYF,TGCGCCAGCAGCCAAGAAGGCGCCTCAAGGACCCAGTACTTC
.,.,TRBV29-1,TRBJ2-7,CSGRTDSHEQYF,TGCAGCGGCCGGACGGACTCCCACGAGCAGTACTTC
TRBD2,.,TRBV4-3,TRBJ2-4,CASSQDPPSGRGTKNIQYF,TGCGCCAGCAGCCAAGATCCGCCTAGCGGGAGGGGAACCAAAAACATTCAGTACTTC
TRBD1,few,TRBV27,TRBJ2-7,CASSLGTGGWEQYF,TGTGCCAGCAGTTTAGGGACAGGGGGATGGGAGCAGTACTTC
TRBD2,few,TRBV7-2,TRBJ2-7,CASSGRAGLSYEQYF,TGTGCCAGCAGTGGTCGAGCGGGGCTCTCCTACGAGCAGTACTTC
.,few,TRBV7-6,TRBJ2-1,CASSSRPRFYNEQFF,TGTGCCAGCAGCTCCCGACCCCGGTTCTACAATGAGCAGTTCTTC
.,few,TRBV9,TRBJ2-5,CASSVAGNNEQYF,TGTGCCAGCAGCGTAGCCGGAAACAATGAGCAGTACTTC
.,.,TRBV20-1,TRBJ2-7,CSAEDKGAAFYEQYF,TGCAGTGCGGAAGACAAGGGTGCCGCTTTTTACGAGCAGTACTTC
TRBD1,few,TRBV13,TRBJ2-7,CASSHGTGVYEQYF,TGTGCCAGCAGCCACGGGACAGGGGTCTACGAGCAGTACTTC
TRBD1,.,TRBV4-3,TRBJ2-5,CASSQLRGPQETQYF,TGCGCCAGCAGCCAACTCAGGGGGCCCCAAGAGACCCAGTACTTC
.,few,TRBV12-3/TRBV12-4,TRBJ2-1,CAINQGSYNEQFF,TGTGCCATCAATCAGGGGTCCTACAATGAGCAGTTCTTC
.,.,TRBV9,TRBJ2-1,CASSVSGPPYNEQFF,TGTGCCAGCAGCGTGAGCGGGCCTCCCTACAATGAGCAGTTCTTC
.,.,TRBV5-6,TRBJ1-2,CASSMVVYGYTF,TGTGCCAGCAGCATGGTGGTCTATGGCTACACCTTC
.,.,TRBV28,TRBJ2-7,CASRRQGLDEQYF,TGTGCCAGCAGGCGACAGGGACTCGACGAGCAGTACTTC
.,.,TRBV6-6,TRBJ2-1,CASSPVGMMSSYNEQFF,TGTGCCAGCAGCCCCGTAGGAATGATGAGTTCCTACAATGAGCAGTTCTTC
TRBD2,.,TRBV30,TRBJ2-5,CASWTSGTKTQYF,TGTGCCTCCTGGACTAGCGGTACTAAGACCCAGTACTTC
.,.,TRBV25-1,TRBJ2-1,CASSDAVHNEQFF,TGTGCCAGCAGTGATGCCGTACACAATGAGCAGTTCTTC
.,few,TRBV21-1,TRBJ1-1,CASSNTTGMNTEAFF,TGTGCCAGCAGCAATACGACAGGAATGAACACTGAAGCTTTCTTT
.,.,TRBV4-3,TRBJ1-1,CASSQEGGVVNTEAFF,TGCGCCAGCAGCCAAGAGGGCGGGGTCGTCAACACTGAAGCTTTCTTT
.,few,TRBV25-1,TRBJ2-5,CASRDWGQETQYF,TGTGCCAGCAGGGACTGGGGGCAAGAGACCCAGTACTTC